A selection of T cell receptor beta chains follows, all from one sample in a study of T-cell reconstitution after alpha-beta-depleted transplantation in children. Each CDR3 protein gets one entry after TCRdb re-called the PCR reads with MiXCR. Of about 340,000 distinct CDR3 sequences listed, roughly 16% were seen once; the top ten hold just over 40%. Sequenced material: PBMCs, mostly from graft donor cells, taken 360 days after TCRalphabeta/CD19-depleted stem cell transplant. Receptors originate from a male patient between 2 and 10 years old who had a stem cell transplant for acute lymphoblastic leukemia, so the T cells may come from the graft donor. Both conserved end residues are part of each CDR3. D genes are given only for firm matches. Some rows mark clone size as missing; the rest say once, few, many or name a class of expanded clone.

d_gene	v_gene	abundance	len	j_gene	CDR3aa	CDR3nt
TRBD1	TRBV20-1	.	12	TRBJ2-7	CSAKPGGTEQYF	TGCAGTGCTAAGCCAGGGGGTACCGAGCAGTACTTC
.	TRBV28	many	16	TRBJ1-1	CASSGLRDTMNTEAFF	TGTGCCAGCAGTGGCCTCCGGGACACTATGAACACTGAAGCTTTCTTT
TRBD2	TRBV3-1	.	17	TRBJ2-7	CASSPQKGTSGSYEQYF	TGTGCCAGCAGCCCCCAAAAAGGGACTAGCGGGAGCTACGAGCAGTACTTC
TRBD2	TRBV4-3	.	16	TRBJ2-1	CASSQDTLAAYNEQFF	TGCGCCAGCAGCCAAGATACACTAGCGGCCTACAATGAGCAGTTCTTC
.	TRBV4-3	.	16	TRBJ2-7	CASSQVVDRDPYEQYF	TGCGCCAGCAGCCAAGTTGTGGACAGAGATCCCTACGAGCAGTACTTC
.	TRBV7-9	few	15	TRBJ2-5	CASSPGTHPQETQYF	TGTGCCAGCAGCCCCGGGACTCACCCCCAAGAGACCCAGTACTTC
.	TRBV27	.	11	TRBJ2-3	CASSLGYTQYF	TGTGCCAGCAGTTTAGGTTATACGCAGTATTTT
.	TRBV29-1	.	12	TRBJ1-2	CSVGAATYGYTF	TGCAGCGTTGGGGCAGCGACCTATGGCTACACCTTC
.	TRBV11-3	.	15	TRBJ2-3	CASSLGPTGTDTQYF	TGTGCCAGCAGCTTGGGGCCGACGGGCACAGATACGCAGTATTTT
TRBD2	TRBV20-1	once	16	TRBJ2-1	CSARDHLAGGYNELFF	TGCAGTGCTAGAGACCACCTAGCGGGAGGTTACAATGAGCTGTTCTTC